Listed here are 15 T cell receptor beta chains from one sample, sequenced in a study of blood T cells in healthy people across ages. The authors ran a second PCR of 7 to 11 cycles using a sample-barcoded 5' primer and a J-beta primer mix. TCRdb itself ran the 5' RACE reads through MiXCR, one entry per CDR3 protein. The data contain around 970,000 distinct CDR3 sequences, 45% to 60% of them singletons. Input material: blood. These receptors all come from a woman aged 55-70 years in good health.

Only a few counts were recorded for this clonotype. The CDR3 nucleotides are TGCGCCAGCAGCGGGGACAGATACAAAAACATTCAGTACTTC. Its protein is CASSGDRYKNIQYF. The V gene is TRBV5-1, the J gene TRBJ2-4; the match to TRBD1 covers 7 bases. Germline V gene data show CDR1 as SGHRS and CDR2 as YFSETQ. V shed 4 bases and J 3 bases; nucleotides not matched to a gene: 4. This CDR3 has 14 residues.

V and J are TRBV4-1 and TRBJ2-7; 13 nucleotides match TRBD2. This CDR3 region has 18 residues. Germline CDR1 and CDR2: MGHRA and YSYEKL. V shed 3 bases and J 2 bases; nucleotides not matched to a gene: 10. The CDR3 spells CASSHKAPLAGGTYEQYF. CDR3 coding DNA: TGCGCCAGCAGCCATAAGGCCCCACTAGCGGGAGGGACCTACGAGCAGTACTTC.

The chain is built from TRBV4-3 and TRBJ2-7, with unresolved D. This CDR3 region has 15 residues. From germline, CDR1 is LGHNA and CDR2 YSLEER. V was pared by 1 base and J by 0 bases, with 10 bases between. The CDR3 nucleotides read TGCGCCAGCAGCCAAGTCTTCATCCCCTCCTACGAGCAGTACTTC. Amino acids: CASSQVFIPSYEQYF.

This chain links TRBV15 with TRBJ1-6; D is unclear. The germline V gene encodes CDR1 LNHNV and CDR2 YYDKDF (reference sequence). The CDR3 runs 13 residues. With 11 bases removed from V and 0 bases from J, the gap between germline ends came to 8 bases. The CDR3 loop is CAGADSYNSPLHF. The CDR3 region has the DNA TGTGCCGGAGCGGACTCCTATAATTCACCCCTCCACTTT. The full variable domain, rest sourced from reference TRBV15 and TRBJ1-6, is DAMVIQNPRYQVTQFGKPVTLSCSQTLNHNVMYWYQQKSSQAPKLLFHYYDKDFNNEADTPDNFQSRRPNTSFCFLDIRSPGLGDTAMYLCAGADSYNSPLHFGNGTRLTVT.

The V gene is TRBV2, the J gene TRBJ2-5; D is possibly TRBD1 (6 bases). The J call could be wrong; TRBJ2-7 is a better fit for the DNA end. Germline V gene lookup returns CDR1 SNHLY and CDR2 FYNNEI. The CDR3 contains 14 residues. The CDR3 DNA follows: TGTGCCAGCAGTGTACTCAGGGGCGGCTACGAGCAGTACTTC. It yields the protein CASSVLRGGYEQYF.

This clonotype was picked up a small number of times. The CDR3, as DNA: TGTGCCATCAGTGGTATGGAAAAAAACCCGGGCGAGCAGTACTTC. This codes for CAISGMEKNPGEQYF. The V gene is TRBV10-3, the J gene TRBJ2-7; D ambiguous. Germline V gene lookup returns CDR1 ENHRY and CDR2 SYGVKD. The CDR3 is 15 amino acids. Trimming left V 4 bases short and J 6 bases short, with 19 bases between.

V is TRBV29-1 and J is TRBJ2-5; 11 bases line up with TRBD2. The ends lost 8 bases at V and 11 bases at J; junction bases unmatched: 10. Germline assignment: CDR1 SQVTM and CDR2 ANQGSEA. The CDR3 runs 12 residues. The DNA of the CDR3 is TGCAGCCTGACTAGCGGGATCAATGAGCAGTACTTC. This codes for CSLTSGINEQYF.

A note on this clonotype: The junction and the germline gene differ at one end; a read error may be behind it. This chain uses TRBV4-2 with TRBJ2-7, with D possibly TRBD1 on 5 matching bases. The length of the CDR3 is 16 residues. Germline loops: CDR1 LGHNA, CDR2 YNFKEQ. The CDR3 protein is CASSQDFQGILGEQYF. The CDR3 coding sequence is TGTGCCAGTAGCCAAGACTTCCAGGGAATTTTGGGCGAGCAGTACTTC.

In this sample, this clonotype turned up a few times. The chain couples TRBV5-6 to TRBJ2-5; 7 positions match TRBD2. J lost 1 base, V lost 6 bases, and 12 bases had no gene match. The germline CDR1 and CDR2 sequences are SGHDT and YYEEEE. CDR3 size: 16 residues. CDR3 residues: CASNPQGLTIQETQYF. The CDR3 nucleotides are TGTGCCAGCAACCCGCAGGGACTAACGATCCAAGAGACCCAGTACTTC.

Comment on this clonotype: A much bigger clone sits one base away, suggesting this may be a read error. The chain employs TRBV2 and TRBJ2-4, with D tentatively TRBD1 (6 bases). Judging by the DNA end, TRBJ2-7 fits better; the J call may be wrong. The CDR3 is made up of 13 amino acids. Germline assignment: CDR1 SNHLY and CDR2 FYNNEI. The CDR3, as DNA: TGTGCCAGCAGCCGGGACACCGCCTACGAGCAGTACTTC. Its protein is CASSRDTAYEQYF.

This chain joins TRBV7-9 and TRBJ2-7; D not certain. V lost 5 bases and J 3 bases, leaving 14 bases between the germline ends. CDR3 length equals 14 residues. Per the germline V gene, CDR1 is SEHNR and CDR2 is FQNEAQ (reference sequence). The CDR3 nucleotides are TGTGCCAGCAGCGAGGTCCCAATAGGCTACGAGCAGTACTTC. Translating gives CASSEVPIGYEQYF.

The genes are TRBV5-6 and TRBJ2-7; 7 bases line up with TRBD2. The J call may be incorrect, as the DNA end agrees better with TRBJ2-1. The CDR3 has 16 residues. The germline gives CDR1 SGHDT, CDR2 YYEEEE. For the CDR3, the DNA is TGTGCCAGCAGCTTGTTCGGACTAGAGAGGGTAAATGAGCAGTTCTTC. Translation gives CASSLFGLERVNEQFF.

The V gene is TRBV6-2 or TRBV6-3, the J gene TRBJ2-1; TRBD1 matches 11 bases. The J call could be wrong; TRBJ2-7 is a better fit for the DNA end. The germline V gene has CDR1 MNHEY and CDR2 SVGEGT. The CDR3 is made up of 16 amino acids. In nucleotides, the CDR3 is TGTGCCAGCAGTCATACCAGGACAGGGGGCTACAATGAGCAGTACTTC. It is translated as CASSHTRTGGYNEQYF.

The V and J genes are TRBV29-1 and TRBJ2-7; maybe TRBD2 (7 bases). The CDR3 is 16 residues long. Trimming shortened V by 5 bases and J by 1 base, and 21 bases separated the two germline ends. CDR1 is SQVTM and CDR2 is ANQGSEA in the germline V gene. The CDR3 here is CSVWGGAVSESYEQYF. CDR3 DNA: TGCAGCGTTTGGGGGGGCGCGGTTTCTGAGTCCTACGAGCAGTACTTC.

V is TRBV20-1 and J is TRBJ2-5; no definite D call. The CDR3 spans 14 residues. Germline CDR1 DFQATT, CDR2 SNEGSKA (reference sequence). The germline V and J ends were trimmed by 6 bases and 1 base, with 15 bases remaining between them. CDR3 DNA: TGCAGTGCAAAAATATTTAAACTCCAAGAGACCCAGTACTTC. This translates into CSAKIFKLQETQYF.